The 10 T cell receptor beta chains below were found in one sample sequenced in a study of T cells after yellow fever vaccination. TCRdb re-derived calls from the 5' RACE reads in MiXCR, one entry per CDR3 protein. This table holds under 400,000 distinct CDR3 sequences, 9.5% to 13% found once. The starting material was PBMCs, obtained on the day of the first yellow fever vaccination. All receptors come from a young man who received the YFV17D yellow fever vaccine.

This clonotype was counted only a few times. The chain is built from TRBV9 and TRBJ2-3; no firm D call. This CDR3 has 15 amino acids. Germline V lookup: CDR1 SGDLS, CDR2 YYNGEE. V was clipped by 0 bases and J by 2 bases, with 10 bases between them. CDR3 in DNA: TGTGCCAGCAGCGTAGCTACAAGTTTCACAGATACGCAGTATTTT. Its translation is CASSVATSFTDTQYF.

The chain combines TRBV6-5 with TRBJ1-1; D gene ambiguous. The CDR3 is 11 residues long. CDR1 and CDR2 from the germline V gene are MNHEY and SVGAGI. Trimming removed 6 bases at V and 10 bases at J, with 12 bases between. The CDR3 DNA reads TGTGCCAGCAGGAATAGGGTAATAGCTTTCTTT. This encodes CASRNRVIAFF.

This clonotype was recorded many times. The chain has TRBV3-1 and TRBJ2-3, with D uncertain. V lost 2 bases and J 2 bases, leaving 2 bases between the germline ends. Germline V gene data show CDR1 as LGHDT and CDR2 as YNNKEL (reference sequence). CDR3 length: 12 amino acids. The CDR3 DNA sequence: TGTGCCAGCAGCCAACTCACAGATACGCAGTATTTT. Translated: CASSQLTDTQYF.

This clonotype was counted only a few times. The rearrangement joins TRBV6-1 to TRBJ1-1, with 8 bases fitting TRBD1. J was trimmed by 5 bases and V by 5 bases; bases with no gene match: 10. This CDR3 is 15 amino acids long. Germline assignment: CDR1 MNHNS and CDR2 SASEGT. The CDR3 region has the DNA TGTGCCAGCAGTAAGCTCAGGGGGCGTGAAACTGAAGCTTTCTTT. Protein sequence: CASSKLRGRETEAFF.

The chain joins TRBV10-3 to TRBJ2-5; possible D gene TRBD2, 5 bases. Germline V lookup: CDR1 ENHRY, CDR2 SYGVKD. The V and J ends lost 6 bases and 1 base respectively, with 9 bases between them. The length of the CDR3 is 13 residues. The chain's CDR3 is CAISTRGQETQYF. The CDR3 bases are TGTGCCATCAGCACCCGGGGCCAAGAGACCCAGTACTTC.

This clonotype was seen repeatedly, ten times or more. The gene calls are TRBV20-1 and TRBJ2-3, with 7 bases matching TRBD2. The length of the CDR3 is 16 residues. CDR1 and CDR2 (germline): DFQATT, SNEGSKA (reference sequence). V lost 4 bases and J lost 0; bases outside the gene matches: 10. Written as DNA, the CDR3 is TGCAGTGCTAATCGGCGGGGGAGGTCTAGCACAGATACGCAGTATTTT. Translation: CSANRRGRSSTDTQYF.

This clonotype turned up a few times. The chain joins TRBV20-1 to TRBJ2-3, with TRBD2 matching 12 bases. V was pared by 5 bases and J by 3 bases, with 9 bases of the junction left unmatched. From germline, CDR1 is DFQATT and CDR2 SNEGSKA (reference sequence). The CDR3 has 16 residues. The CDR3 region is CSAWPLAGGRTDTQYF. The CDR3 DNA reads as TGCAGTGCTTGGCCCCTAGCGGGGGGGCGGACAGATACGCAGTATTTT.

This chain links TRBV4-3 with TRBJ2-7; no clear D gene. The ends were cut back, 1 base at V and 2 bases at J, with 12 bases in the middle. Per germline, CDR1 LGHNA and CDR2 YSLEER. The CDR3 is made up of 15 amino acids. The CDR3 spells CASSQAVQETYEQYF. CDR3 DNA sequence: TGCGCCAGCAGCCAAGCGGTGCAGGAGACCTACGAGCAGTACTTC.

The V and J genes are TRBV11-1 and TRBJ2-5, with D perhaps matching TRBD1 (6 bases). The CDR3 contains 15 residues. The germline V and J ends were trimmed by 5 bases and 2 bases, with 15 bases remaining between them. Germline V CDR1 and CDR2: SGHAT, FQDESV (reference sequence). In DNA form, the CDR3 reads TGTGCCAGCAGCCAACAGGGACACCAACAAGAGACCCAGTACTTC. Amino acid sequence: CASSQQGHQQETQYF.

The chain is built from TRBV6-5 and TRBJ1-6, with D unresolved. Deletions cut 3 bases from V and 10 bases from J, with 16 bases between. The germline gives CDR1 MNHEY, CDR2 SVGAGI. This CDR3 is built from 15 residues. The CDR3 region is CASSYGFRAASPLHF. The CDR3 nucleotides read TGTGCCAGCAGTTATGGTTTCCGTGCGGCATCACCCCTCCACTTT.